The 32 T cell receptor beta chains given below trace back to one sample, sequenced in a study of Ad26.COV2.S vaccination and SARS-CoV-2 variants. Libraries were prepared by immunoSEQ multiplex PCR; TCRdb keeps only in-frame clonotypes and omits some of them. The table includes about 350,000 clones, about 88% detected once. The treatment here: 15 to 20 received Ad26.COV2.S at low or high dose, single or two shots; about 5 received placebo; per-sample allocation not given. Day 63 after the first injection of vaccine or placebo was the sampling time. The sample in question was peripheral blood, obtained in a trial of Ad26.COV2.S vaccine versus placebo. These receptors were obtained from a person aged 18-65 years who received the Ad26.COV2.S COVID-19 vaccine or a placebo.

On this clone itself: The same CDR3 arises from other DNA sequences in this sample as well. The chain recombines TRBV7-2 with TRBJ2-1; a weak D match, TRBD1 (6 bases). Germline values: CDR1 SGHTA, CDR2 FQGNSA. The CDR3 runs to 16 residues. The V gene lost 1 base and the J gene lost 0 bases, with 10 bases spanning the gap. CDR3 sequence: CASSLGGRGSYNEQFF. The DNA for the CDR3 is TGTGCCAGCAGCTTAGGGGGCAGGGGCTCCTACAATGAGCAGTTCTTC.

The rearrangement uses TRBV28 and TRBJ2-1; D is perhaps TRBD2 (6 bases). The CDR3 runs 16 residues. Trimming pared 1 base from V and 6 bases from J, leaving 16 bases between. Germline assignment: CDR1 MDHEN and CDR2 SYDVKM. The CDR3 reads CASSLYGGLEGNEQFF. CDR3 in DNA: TGTGCCAGCAGTTTATATGGGGGACTTGAGGGCAATGAGCAGTTCTTC.

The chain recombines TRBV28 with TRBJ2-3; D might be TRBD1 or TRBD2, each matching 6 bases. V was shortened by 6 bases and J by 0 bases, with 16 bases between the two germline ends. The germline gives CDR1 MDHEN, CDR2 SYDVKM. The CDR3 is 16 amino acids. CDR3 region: CASRPPTGGSTDTQYF. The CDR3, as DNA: TGTGCCAGCAGACCTCCGACAGGAGGGAGCACAGATACGCAGTATTTT.

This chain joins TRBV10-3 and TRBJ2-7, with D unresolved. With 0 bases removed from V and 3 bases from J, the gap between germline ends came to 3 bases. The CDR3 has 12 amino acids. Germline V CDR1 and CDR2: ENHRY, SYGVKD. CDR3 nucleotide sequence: TGTGCCATCAGTGAGTCCTTCTACGAGCAGTACTTC. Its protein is CAISESFYEQYF.

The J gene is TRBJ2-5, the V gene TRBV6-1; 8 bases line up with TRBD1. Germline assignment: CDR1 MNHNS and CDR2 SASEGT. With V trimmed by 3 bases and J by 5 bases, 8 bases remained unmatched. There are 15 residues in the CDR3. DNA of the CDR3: TGTGCCAGCAGTGAGCTGGCAGGGGGCGAGGAGACCCAGTACTTC. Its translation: CASSELAGGEETQYF.

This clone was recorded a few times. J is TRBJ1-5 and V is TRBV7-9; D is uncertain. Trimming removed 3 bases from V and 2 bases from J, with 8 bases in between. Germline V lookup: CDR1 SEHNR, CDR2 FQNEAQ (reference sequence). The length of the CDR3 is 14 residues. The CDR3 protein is CASSLPGRNQPQHF. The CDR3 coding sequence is TGTGCCAGCAGCTTGCCTGGTCGCAATCAGCCCCAGCATTTT.

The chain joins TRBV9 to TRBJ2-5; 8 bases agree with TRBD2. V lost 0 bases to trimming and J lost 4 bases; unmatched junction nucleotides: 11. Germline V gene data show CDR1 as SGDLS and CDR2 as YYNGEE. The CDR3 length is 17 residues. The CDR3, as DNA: TGTGCCAGCAGCGTAGGAGCAAGCGGGGGTGTCGGAGAGACCCAGTACTTC. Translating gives CASSVGASGGVGETQYF.

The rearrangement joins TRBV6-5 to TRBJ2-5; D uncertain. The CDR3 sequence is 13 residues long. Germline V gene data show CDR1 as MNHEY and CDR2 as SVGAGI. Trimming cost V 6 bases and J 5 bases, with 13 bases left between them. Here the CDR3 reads CASRGWEGETQYF. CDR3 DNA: TGTGCCAGCAGGGGGTGGGAAGGGGAGACCCAGTACTTC.

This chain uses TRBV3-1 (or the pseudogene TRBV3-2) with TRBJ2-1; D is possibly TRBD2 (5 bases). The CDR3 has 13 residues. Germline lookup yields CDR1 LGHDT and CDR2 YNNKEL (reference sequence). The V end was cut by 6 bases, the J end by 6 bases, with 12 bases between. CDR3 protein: CASSRGRGNEQFF. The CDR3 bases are TGTGCCAGCAGTCGCGGCCGGGGCAATGAGCAGTTCTTC.

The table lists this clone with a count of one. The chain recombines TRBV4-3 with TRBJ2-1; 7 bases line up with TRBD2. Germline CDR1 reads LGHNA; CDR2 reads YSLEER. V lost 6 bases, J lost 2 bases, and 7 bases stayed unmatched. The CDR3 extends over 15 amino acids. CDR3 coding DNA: TGCGCCAGCAGTGTACTCAGCGGGACCTACAATGAGCAGTTCTTC. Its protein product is CASSVLSGTYNEQFF.

CDR3 amino acids: CASSFPDQYYNEQFF. Written as DNA, the CDR3 is TGTGCCAGCAGCTTCCCGGACCAATACTACAATGAGCAGTTCTTC. The chain combines TRBV7-2 with TRBJ2-1; D unclear. Trimming stripped 3 bases from V and 3 bases from J, with 12 bases between. The CDR3 consists of 15 residues. Germline assignment: CDR1 SGHTA and CDR2 FQGNSA. The variable domain in full, with the rest retrieved from reference TRBV7-2 and TRBJ2-1, is GAGVSQSPSNKVTEKGKDVELRCDPISGHTALYWYRQSLGQGLEFLIYFQGNSAPDKSGLPSDRFSAERTGGSVSTLTIQRTQQEDSAVYLCASSFPDQYYNEQFFGPGTRLTVL.

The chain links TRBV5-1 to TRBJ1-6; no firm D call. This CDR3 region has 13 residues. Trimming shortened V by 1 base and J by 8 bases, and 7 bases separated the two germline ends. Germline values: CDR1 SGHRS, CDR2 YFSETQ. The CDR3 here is CASSLSWDSPLHF. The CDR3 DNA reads TGCGCCAGCAGCTTGTCTTGGGATTCACCCCTCCACTTT.

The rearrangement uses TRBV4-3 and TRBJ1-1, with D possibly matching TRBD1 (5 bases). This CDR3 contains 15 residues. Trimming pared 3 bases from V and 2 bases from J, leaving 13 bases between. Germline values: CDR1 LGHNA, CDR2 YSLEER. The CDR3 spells CASSQTDSFNTEAFF. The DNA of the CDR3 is TGCGCCAGCAGCCAGACAGACAGCTTTAACACTGAAGCTTTCTTT.

CDR3 coding DNA: TGTGCCAGCAGTTTACTGGGACAGGCTAACTATGGCTACACCTTC. Translated, it gives CASSLLGQANYGYTF. This chain joins TRBV28 and TRBJ1-2, with TRBD1 matching 8 bases. Trimming removed 2 bases from V and 0 bases from J; junction bases left unmatched: 2. Germline V lookup: CDR1 MDHEN, CDR2 SYDVKM. The CDR3 has 15 residues.

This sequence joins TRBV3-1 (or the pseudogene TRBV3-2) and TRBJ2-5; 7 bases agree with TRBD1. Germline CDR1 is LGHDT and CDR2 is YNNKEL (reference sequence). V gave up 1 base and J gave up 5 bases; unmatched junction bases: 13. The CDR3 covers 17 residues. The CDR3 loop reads CASSQVSKGGAWETQYF. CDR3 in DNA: TGTGCCAGCAGCCAAGTGTCCAAAGGGGGCGCGTGGGAGACCCAGTACTTC.

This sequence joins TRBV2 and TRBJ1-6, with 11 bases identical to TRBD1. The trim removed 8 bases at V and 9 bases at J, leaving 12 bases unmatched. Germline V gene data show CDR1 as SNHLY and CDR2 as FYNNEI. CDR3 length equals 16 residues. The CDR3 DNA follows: TGTGCCAGCTACCCTGGGGGACAGGGGGAGAGTTCACCCCTCCACTTT. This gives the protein CASYPGGQGESSPLHF.

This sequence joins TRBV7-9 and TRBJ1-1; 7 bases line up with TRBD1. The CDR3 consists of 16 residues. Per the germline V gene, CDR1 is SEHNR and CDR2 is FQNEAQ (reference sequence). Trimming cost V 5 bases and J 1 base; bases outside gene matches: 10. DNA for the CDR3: TGTGCCAGCAGCACCTCAGGGGGAGGCAGGAACACTGAAGCTTTCTTT. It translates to CASSTSGGGRNTEAFF.

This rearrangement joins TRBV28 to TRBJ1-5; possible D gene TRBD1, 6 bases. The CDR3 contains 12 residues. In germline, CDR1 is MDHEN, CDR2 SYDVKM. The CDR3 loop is CACTTGNQPQHF. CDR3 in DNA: TGTGCTTGTACAACAGGGAATCAGCCCCAGCATTTT.

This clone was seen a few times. The CDR3 loop reads CASRSLASDYYEQYF. CDR3 sequence (DNA): TGTGCCAGCAGGAGTTTGGCTAGTGATTACTACGAGCAGTACTTC. This chain joins TRBV27 and TRBJ2-7; D gene unclear. The CDR3 is 15 amino acids. V was shortened by 6 bases and J by 3 bases, with 18 bases between the two germline ends. Germline V CDR1 and CDR2: MNHEY, SMNVEV (reference sequence).

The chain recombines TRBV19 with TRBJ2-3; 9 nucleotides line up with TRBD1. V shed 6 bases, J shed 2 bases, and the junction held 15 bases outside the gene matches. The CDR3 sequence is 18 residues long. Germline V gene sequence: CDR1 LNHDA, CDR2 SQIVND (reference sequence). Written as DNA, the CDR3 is TGTGCCAGTAGCCGCAGGACAGGGGCTACAGGGGCCACAGATACGCAGTATTTT. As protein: CASSRRTGATGATDTQYF.

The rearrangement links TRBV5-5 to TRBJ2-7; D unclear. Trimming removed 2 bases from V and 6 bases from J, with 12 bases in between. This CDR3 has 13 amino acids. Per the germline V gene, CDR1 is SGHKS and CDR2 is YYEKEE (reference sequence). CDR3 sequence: CASSFLTTPEQYF. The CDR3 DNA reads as TGTGCCAGCAGCTTTTTGACCACCCCCGAGCAGTACTTC.

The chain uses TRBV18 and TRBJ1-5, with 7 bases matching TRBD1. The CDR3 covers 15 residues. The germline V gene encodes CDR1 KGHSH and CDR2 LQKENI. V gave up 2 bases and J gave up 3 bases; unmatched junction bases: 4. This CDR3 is CASSPWDSHNQPQHF. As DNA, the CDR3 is TGTGCCAGCTCACCATGGGACAGCCACAATCAGCCCCAGCATTTT.

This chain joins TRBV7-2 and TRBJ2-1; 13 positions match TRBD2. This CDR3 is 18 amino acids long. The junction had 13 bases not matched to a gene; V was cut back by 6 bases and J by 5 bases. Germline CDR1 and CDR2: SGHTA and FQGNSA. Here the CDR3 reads CASSRGLAGPARHNEQFF. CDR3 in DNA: TGTGCCAGCAGTCGGGGACTAGCGGGACCCGCCAGGCACAATGAGCAGTTCTTC.

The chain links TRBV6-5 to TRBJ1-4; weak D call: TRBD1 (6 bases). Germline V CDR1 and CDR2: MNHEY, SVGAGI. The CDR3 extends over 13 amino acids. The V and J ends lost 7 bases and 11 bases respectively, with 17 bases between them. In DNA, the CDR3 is TGTGCCAGCAAGGGGGAGGGTGGAGGGAAACTGTTTTTT. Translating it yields CASKGEGGGKLFF.

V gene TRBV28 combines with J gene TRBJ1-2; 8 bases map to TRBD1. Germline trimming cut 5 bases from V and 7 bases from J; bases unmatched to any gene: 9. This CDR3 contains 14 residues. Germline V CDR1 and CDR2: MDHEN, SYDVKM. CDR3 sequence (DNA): TGTGCCAGCAGTACCACCCAGGGGGCAGGTGGCTACACCTTC. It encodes CASSTTQGAGGYTF.

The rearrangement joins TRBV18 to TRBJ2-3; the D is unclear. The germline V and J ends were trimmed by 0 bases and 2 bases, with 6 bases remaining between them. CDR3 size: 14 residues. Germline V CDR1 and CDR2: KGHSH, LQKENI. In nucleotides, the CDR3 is TGTGCCAGCTCACCACCGCGGCCCACAGATACGCAGTATTTT. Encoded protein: CASSPPRPTDTQYF.

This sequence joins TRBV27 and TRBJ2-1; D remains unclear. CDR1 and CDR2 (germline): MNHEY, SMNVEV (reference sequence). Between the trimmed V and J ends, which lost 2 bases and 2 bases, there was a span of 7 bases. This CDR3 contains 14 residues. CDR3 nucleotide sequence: TGTGCCAGCAGTTTACGTCGCGCCTACAATGAGCAGTTCTTC. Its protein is CASSLRRAYNEQFF.

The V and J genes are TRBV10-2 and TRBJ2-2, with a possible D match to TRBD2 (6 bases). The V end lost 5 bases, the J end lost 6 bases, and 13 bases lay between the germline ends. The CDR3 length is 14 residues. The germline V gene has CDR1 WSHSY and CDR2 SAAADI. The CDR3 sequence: CASSRRLGSGELFF. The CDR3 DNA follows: TGCGCCAGCAGTCGGAGACTAGGGTCCGGGGAGCTGTTTTTT.

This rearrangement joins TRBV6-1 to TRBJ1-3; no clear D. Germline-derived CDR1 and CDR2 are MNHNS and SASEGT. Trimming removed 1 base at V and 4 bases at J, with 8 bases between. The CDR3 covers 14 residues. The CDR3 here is CASSEDIGGNTIYF. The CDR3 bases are TGTGCCAGCAGTGAAGATATAGGGGGAAACACCATATATTTT.

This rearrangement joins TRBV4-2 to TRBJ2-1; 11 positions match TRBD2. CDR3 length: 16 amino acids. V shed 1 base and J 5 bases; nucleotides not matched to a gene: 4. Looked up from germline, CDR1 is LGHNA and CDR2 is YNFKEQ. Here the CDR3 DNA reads TGTGCCAGCAGCCAAGGACTAGCGGGGTACAACAATGAGCAGTTCTTC. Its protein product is CASSQGLAGYNNEQFF.

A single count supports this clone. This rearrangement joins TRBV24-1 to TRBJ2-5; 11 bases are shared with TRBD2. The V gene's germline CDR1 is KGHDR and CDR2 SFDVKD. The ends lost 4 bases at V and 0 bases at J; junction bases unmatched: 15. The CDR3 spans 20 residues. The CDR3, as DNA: TGTGCCACCAGTGACCCCCGACGCGCTAGCGGGGGGACGCACCAAGAGACCCAGTACTTC. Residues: CATSDPRRASGGTHQETQYF.

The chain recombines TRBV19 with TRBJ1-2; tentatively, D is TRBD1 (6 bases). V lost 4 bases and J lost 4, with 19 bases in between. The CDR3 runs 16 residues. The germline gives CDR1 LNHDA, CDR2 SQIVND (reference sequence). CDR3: CASSTQRQDESYGYTF. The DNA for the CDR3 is TGTGCCAGTAGTACCCAAAGACAGGATGAGAGCTATGGCTACACCTTC.